This T cell receptor (beta chain) comes out of a study of T cells in localized non-small cell lung cancer. Data came from immunoSEQ multiplex PCR; TCRdb stores just in-frame clones and leaves some out. In the table there are under 65,000 clones, over 80% of which are singletons. On this clone: Its antigen is as yet unknown.

Germline V gene data show CDR1 as MNHNS and CDR2 as SASEGT. The ends lost 1 base at V and 6 bases at J; junction bases unmatched: 6. The CDR3 spans 15 residues. The study, taken as a whole, reports: Longer overall survival was linked to higher blood T cell density. Turning up in adjacent lung were a median roughly 60 of the top 100 tumor clones. Uninvolved adjacent lung had more T cell clonality than any other tissue, topping tumor.

The rearrangement uses TRBV6-1 and TRBJ2-5, with TRBD2 matching 9 bases. Material: peripheral blood, obtained before any cancer treatment. The clonotype originates from a female donor at least 60 years old with stage II squamous cell lung carcinoma. CDR3 loop: CASSEGSGGLKTQYF. DNA for the CDR3: TGTGCCAGCAGTGAAGGGAGCGGGGGGCTGAAGACCCAGTACTTC.